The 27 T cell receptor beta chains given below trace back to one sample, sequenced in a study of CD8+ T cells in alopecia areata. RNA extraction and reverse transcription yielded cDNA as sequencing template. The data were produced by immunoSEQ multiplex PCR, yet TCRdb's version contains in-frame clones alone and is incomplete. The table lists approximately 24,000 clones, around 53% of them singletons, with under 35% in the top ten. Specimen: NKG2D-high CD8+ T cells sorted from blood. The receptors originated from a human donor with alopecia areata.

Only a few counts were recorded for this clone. The CDR3: CASAPTGSLGQRAEQYF. The DNA of the CDR3 is TGTGCTAGTGCTCCGACAGGGAGCTTGGGTCAGCGTGCGGAGCAGTACTTC. The chain employs TRBV12-5 and TRBJ2-7; 7 positions match TRBD1. V lost 7 bases, J lost 7 bases, and 22 bases stayed unmatched. The CDR3 covers 17 residues. CDR1 is LGHNT, CDR2 FRNRAP, per germline.

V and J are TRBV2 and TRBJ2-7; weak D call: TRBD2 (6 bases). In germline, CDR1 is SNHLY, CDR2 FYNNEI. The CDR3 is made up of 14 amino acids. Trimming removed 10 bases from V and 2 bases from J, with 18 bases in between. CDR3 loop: CANGRGSGTYEQYF. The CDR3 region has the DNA TGTGCCAACGGCCGCGGTAGCGGCACCTACGAGCAGTACTTC.

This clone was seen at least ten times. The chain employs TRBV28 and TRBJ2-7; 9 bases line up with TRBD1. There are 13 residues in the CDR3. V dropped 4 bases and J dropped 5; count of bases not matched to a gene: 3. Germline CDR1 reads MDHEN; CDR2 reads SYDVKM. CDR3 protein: CASSSGTGNEQYF. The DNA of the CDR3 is TGTGCCAGCAGTTCAGGGACAGGGAACGAGCAGTACTTC.

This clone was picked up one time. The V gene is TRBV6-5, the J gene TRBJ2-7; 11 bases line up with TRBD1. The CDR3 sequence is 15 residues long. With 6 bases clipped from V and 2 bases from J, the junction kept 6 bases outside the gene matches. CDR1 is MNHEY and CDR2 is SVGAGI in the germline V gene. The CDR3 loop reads CASRGDRGYPYEQYF. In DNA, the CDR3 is TGTGCCAGCAGGGGGGACAGGGGGTATCCCTACGAGCAGTACTTC.

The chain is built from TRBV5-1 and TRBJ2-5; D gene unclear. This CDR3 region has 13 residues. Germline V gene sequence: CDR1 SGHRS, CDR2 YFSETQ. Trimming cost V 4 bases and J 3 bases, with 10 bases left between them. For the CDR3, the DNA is TGCGCCAGCAGCCTCAACCGGGAAGAGACCCAGTACTTC. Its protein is CASSLNREETQYF.

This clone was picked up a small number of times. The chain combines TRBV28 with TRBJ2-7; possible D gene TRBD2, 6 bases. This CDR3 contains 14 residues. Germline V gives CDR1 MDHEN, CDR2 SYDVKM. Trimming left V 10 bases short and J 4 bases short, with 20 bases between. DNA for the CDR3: TGTGCCACTTCGGAGGGGCCAATGGAATACGAGCAGTACTTC. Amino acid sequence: CATSEGPMEYEQYF. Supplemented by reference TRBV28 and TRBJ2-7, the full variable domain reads DVKVTQSSRYLVKRTGEKVFLECVQDMDHENMFWYRQDPGLGLRLIYFSYDVKMKEKGDIPEGYSVSREKKERFSLILESASTNQTSMYLCATSEGPMEYEQYFGPGTRLTVT.

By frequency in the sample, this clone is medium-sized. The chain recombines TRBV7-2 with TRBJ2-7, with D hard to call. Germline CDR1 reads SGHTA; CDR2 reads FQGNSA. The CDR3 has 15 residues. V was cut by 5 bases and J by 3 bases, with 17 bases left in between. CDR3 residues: CASSPRFSRHYEQYF. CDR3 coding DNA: TGTGCCAGCAGCCCACGTTTTTCTCGACACTACGAGCAGTACTTC. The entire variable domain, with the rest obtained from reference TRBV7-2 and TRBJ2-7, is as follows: GAGVSQSPSNKVTEKGKDVELRCDPISGHTALYWYRQSLGQGLEFLIYFQGNSAPDKSGLPSDRFSAERTGGSVSTLTIQRTQQEDSAVYLCASSPRFSRHYEQYFGPGTRLTVT.

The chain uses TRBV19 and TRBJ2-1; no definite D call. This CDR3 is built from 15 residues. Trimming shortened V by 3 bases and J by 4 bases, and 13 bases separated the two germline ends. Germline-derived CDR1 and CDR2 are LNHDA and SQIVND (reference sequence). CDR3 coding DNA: TGTGCCAGTAGTATTGGTCAGCGAAATTACAATGAGCAGTTCTTC. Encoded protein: CASSIGQRNYNEQFF.

CDR3 amino acids: CASSPEADWEAFF. The CDR3 DNA is TGTGCCAGCAGCCCCGAGGCAGATTGGGAAGCTTTCTTT. This sequence joins TRBV9 and TRBJ1-1; D unclear. Germline V gene data show CDR1 as SGDLS and CDR2 as YYNGEE. The CDR3 covers 13 residues. V lost 4 bases to trimming and J lost 8 bases, with 15 bases between them.

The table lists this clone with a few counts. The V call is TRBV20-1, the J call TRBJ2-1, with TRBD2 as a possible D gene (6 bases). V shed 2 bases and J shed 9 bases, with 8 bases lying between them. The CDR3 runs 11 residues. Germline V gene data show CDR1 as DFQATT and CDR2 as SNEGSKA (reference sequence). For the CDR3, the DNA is TGCAGTGCTAGAAGTAGCGGTGAGCAGTTCTTC. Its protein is CSARSSGEQFF.

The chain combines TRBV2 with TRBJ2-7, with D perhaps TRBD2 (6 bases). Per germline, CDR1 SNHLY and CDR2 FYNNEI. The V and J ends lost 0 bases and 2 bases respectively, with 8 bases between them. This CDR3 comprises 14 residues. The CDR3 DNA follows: TGTGCCAGCAGTGAAGCACGGGGGACCTACGAGCAGTACTTC. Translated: CASSEARGTYEQYF.

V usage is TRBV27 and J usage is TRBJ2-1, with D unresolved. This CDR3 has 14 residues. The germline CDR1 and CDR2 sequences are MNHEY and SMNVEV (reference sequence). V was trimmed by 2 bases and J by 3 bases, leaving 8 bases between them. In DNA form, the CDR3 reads TGTGCCAGCAGTTTAGGCGGCAACTACAATGAGCAGTTCTTC. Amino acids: CASSLGGNYNEQFF.

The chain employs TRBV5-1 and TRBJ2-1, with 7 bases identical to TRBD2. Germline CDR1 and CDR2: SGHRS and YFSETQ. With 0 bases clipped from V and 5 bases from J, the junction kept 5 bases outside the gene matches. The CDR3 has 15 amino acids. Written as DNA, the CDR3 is TGCGCCAGCAGCTTGGTTGCGGGAGTCGACAATGAGCAGTTCTTC. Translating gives CASSLVAGVDNEQFF.

The CDR3 is CASSLTVLNTEAFF. CDR3 sequence (DNA): TGTGCCAGCAGTTTAACAGTTTTGAACACTGAAGCTTTCTTT. This chain links TRBV28 with TRBJ1-1; D gene unclear. The germline CDR1 and CDR2 sequences are MDHEN and SYDVKM. Trimming cost V 2 bases and J 0 bases, with 7 bases left between them. This CDR3 has 14 residues. The full variable domain, its missing parts supplied by reference TRBV28 and TRBJ1-1, is DVKVTQSSRYLVKRTGEKVFLECVQDMDHENMFWYRQDPGLGLRLIYFSYDVKMKEKGDIPEGYSVSREKKERFSLILESASTNQTSMYLCASSLTVLNTEAFFGQGTRLTVV.

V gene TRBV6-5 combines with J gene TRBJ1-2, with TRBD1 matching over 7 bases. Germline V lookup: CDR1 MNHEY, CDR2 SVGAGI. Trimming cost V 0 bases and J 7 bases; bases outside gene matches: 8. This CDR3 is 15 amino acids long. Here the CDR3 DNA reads TGTGCCAGCAGTTACTCCGTCGACAGGGCCCCTGGCTACACCTTC. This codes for CASSYSVDRAPGYTF.

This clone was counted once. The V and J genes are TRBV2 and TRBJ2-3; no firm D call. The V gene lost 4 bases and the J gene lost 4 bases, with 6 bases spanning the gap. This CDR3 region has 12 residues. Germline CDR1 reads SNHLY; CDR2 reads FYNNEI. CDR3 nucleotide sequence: TGTGCCAGCAGTGGAATAGCAGATACGCAGTATTTT. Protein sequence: CASSGIADTQYF.

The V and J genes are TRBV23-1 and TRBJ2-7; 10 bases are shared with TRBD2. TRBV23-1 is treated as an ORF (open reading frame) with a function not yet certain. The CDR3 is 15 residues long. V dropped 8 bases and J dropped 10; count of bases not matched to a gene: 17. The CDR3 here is CASPKAPTSGEQQYF. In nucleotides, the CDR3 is TGCGCCAGCCCTAAGGCCCCTACTAGCGGGGAACAACAGTACTTC.

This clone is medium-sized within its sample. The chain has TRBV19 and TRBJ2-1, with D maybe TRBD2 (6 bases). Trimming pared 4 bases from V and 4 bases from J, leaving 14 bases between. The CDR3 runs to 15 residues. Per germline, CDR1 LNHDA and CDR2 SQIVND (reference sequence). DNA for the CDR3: TGTGCCAGTAGTAAGGTTAGCGGAGAATACAATGAGCAGTTCTTC. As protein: CASSKVSGEYNEQFF.

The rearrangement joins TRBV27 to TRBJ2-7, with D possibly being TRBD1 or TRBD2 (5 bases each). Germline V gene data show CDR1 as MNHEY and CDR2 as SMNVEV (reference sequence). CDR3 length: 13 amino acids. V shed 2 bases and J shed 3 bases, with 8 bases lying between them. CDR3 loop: CASSLRGGYEQYF. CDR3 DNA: TGTGCCAGCAGTTTACGTGGGGGCTACGAGCAGTACTTC.

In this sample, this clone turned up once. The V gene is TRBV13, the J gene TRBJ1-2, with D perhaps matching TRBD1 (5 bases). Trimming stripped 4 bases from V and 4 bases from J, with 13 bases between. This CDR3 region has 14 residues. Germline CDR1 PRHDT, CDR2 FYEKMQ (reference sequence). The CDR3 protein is CASSSGPATYGYTF. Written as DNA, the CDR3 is TGTGCCAGCAGCTCGGGACCGGCAACCTATGGCTACACCTTC. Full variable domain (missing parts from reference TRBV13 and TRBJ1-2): AAGVIQSPRHLIKEKRETATLKCYPIPRHDTVYWYQQGPGQDPQFLISFYEKMQSDKGSIPDRFSAQQFSDYHSELNMSSLELGDSALYFCASSSGPATYGYTFGSGTRLTVV.

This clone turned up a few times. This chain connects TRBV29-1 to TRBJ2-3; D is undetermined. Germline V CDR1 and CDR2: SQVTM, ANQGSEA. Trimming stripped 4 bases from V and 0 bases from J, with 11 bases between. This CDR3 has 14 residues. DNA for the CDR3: TGCAGCGTTGGGAAGACGGTTAGCACAGATACGCAGTATTTT. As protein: CSVGKTVSTDTQYF.

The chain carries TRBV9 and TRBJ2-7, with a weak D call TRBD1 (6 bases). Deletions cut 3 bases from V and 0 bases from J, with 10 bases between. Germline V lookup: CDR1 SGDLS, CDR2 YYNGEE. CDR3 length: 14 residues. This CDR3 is CASSDTGSSYEQYF. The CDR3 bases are TGTGCCAGCAGCGACACAGGGAGCTCCTACGAGCAGTACTTC.

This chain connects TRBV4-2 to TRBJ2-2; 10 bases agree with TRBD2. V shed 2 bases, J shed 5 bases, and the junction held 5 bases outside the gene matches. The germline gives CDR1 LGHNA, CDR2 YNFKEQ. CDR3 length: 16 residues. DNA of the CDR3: TGTGCCAGCAGCCAAACTAGCGGGATGCTAACCGGGGAGCTGTTTTTT. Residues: CASSQTSGMLTGELFF.

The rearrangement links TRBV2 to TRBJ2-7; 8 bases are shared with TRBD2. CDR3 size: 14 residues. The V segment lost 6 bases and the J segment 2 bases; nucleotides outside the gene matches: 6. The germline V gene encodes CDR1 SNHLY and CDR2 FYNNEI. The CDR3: CASRRTSRTYEQYF. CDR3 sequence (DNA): TGTGCCAGCAGAAGGACTAGCAGAACCTACGAGCAGTACTTC.

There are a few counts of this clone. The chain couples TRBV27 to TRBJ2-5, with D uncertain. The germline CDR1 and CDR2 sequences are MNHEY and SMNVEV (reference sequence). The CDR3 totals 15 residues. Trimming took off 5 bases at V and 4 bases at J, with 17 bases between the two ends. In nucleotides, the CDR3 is TGTGCCAGCAGTGACGGTCTCGCCGTGGGAGAGACCCAGTACTTC. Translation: CASSDGLAVGETQYF.

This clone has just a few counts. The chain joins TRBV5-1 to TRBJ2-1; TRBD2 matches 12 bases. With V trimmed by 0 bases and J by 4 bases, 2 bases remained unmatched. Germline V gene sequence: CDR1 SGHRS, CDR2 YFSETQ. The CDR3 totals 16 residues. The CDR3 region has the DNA TGCGCCAGCAGCTTGGGACTAGCGGGAGTTTACAATGAGCAGTTCTTC. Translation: CASSLGLAGVYNEQFF.

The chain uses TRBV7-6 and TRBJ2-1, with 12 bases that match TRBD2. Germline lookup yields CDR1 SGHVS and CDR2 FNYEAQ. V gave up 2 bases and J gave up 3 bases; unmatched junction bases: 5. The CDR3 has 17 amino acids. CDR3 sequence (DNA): TGTGCCAGCAGCTTACGGCTAGCGGGAGGGGTCTACAATGAGCAGTTCTTC. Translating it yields CASSLRLAGGVYNEQFF. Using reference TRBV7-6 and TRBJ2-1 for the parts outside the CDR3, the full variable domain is GAGVSQSPRYKVTKRGQDVALRCDPISGHVSLYWYRQALGQGPEFLTYFNYEAQQDKSGLPNDRFSAERPEGSISTLTIQRTEQRDSAMYRCASSLRLAGGVYNEQFFGPGTRLTVL.